This T cell receptor (beta chain) was identified in a study of T cells in Graves' hyperthyroidism and ophthalmopathy. Notes on the study in general: Blood also carried most thyroid clonotypes expanded above 0.001. Stable hyperthyroidism was separated from ophthalmopathy by a model based on 13 V-J features.

The table lists this clonotype with a count of one. The antigen is undetermined. The CDR3 is made up of 14 amino acids. Germline CDR1 reads MNHEY; CDR2 reads SVGAGI. Trimming took 2 bases from V and 6 from J, leaving 14 bases between them. Using RNA transcripts as the source, TCR beta CDR3 regions were amplified. With the HTBI primer set, the TCR CDR3 went through a first round of RT-PCR. TCRdb reprocessed the multiplex PCR reads with MiXCR, giving one entry per CDR3 protein. The sample shows about 350,000 distinct CDR3 sequences, approximately 18% of them seen only once. With duration under 3 months, ophthalmopathy was active: Clinical Activity Score at least 3, NOSPECS at least 4. Uncontrolled infection, other autoimmune disease, pregnancy or lactation disqualified patients from enrolment.

The receptor's source is a woman aged 40 to 55 with Graves' ophthalmopathy. The chain carries TRBV6-5 and TRBJ2-7; the D call may be TRBD1 or TRBD2 (6 bases each). Sequenced material: blood. The CDR3 DNA follows: TGTGCCAGCAGTTACGGCGGGACAAGAGGCGAGCAGTACTTC. It translates to CASSYGGTRGEQYF.